What follows are 10 T cell receptor beta chains derived from one specimen sequenced in a study of OX40 agonist ivuxolimab in advanced cancers. Library method: the immunoSEQ multiplex PCR assay. TCRdb's version of the immuneACCESS table is confined to in-frame rearrangements and falls short of the full clone set. An unresolved V gene accounts for under half of the shortfall where checked; the remainder is of unknown origin. The sample table shows about 77,000 clones, and around 83% are seen once. The top ten constitute 0.76% of the sample. The source material was CD4+ or CD8+ T cells sorted from blood, sampled in a trial of the OX40 agonist ivuxolimab. The receptors were sampled from an adult with an advanced solid tumor such as melanoma, head and neck, liver or kidney cancer.

This clone turned up a few times. The chain links TRBV6-1 to TRBJ1-2; 10 positions match TRBD1. V trimming: 2 bases; J trimming: 4 bases; junction bases outside the gene matches: 4. Germline assignment: CDR1 MNHNS and CDR2 SASEGT. This CDR3 spans 15 amino acids. CDR3 protein: CASSEPGTGVYGYTF. In DNA, the CDR3 is TGTGCCAGCAGTGAACCTGGGACAGGGGTCTATGGCTACACCTTC.

The chain carries TRBV30 and TRBJ1-6, with 9 bases that match TRBD1. V lost 6 bases, J lost 8 bases, and 5 bases stayed unmatched. CDR1 and CDR2 from the germline V gene are GTSNPN and SVGIG (reference sequence). The CDR3 totals 13 residues. The CDR3 protein is CACSGQGHSPLHF. In nucleotides, the CDR3 is TGTGCCTGCTCTGGACAGGGGCATTCACCCCTCCACTTT.

The V and J genes are TRBV4-3 and TRBJ1-2; a possible D gene is TRBD1 (6 bases). V was shortened by 0 bases and J by 4 bases, with 21 bases between the two germline ends. Germline assignment: CDR1 LGHNA and CDR2 YSLEER. CDR3 length: 18 amino acids. The CDR3 region is CASSQERDTRDNRYGYTF. The CDR3, as DNA: TGCGCCAGCAGCCAAGAGAGGGATACTAGGGACAACCGCTATGGCTACACCTTC.

The gene calls are TRBV12-5 and TRBJ2-7, with TRBD2 matching 8 bases. CDR3 size: 15 residues. The V and J ends lost 5 bases and 2 bases, in that order; junction bases with no gene match: 8. Germline V gene lookup returns CDR1 LGHNT and CDR2 FRNRAP. The CDR3 sequence: CASGPGAGVAYEQYF. The DNA for the CDR3 is TGTGCTAGTGGTCCCGGAGCGGGAGTGGCCTACGAGCAGTACTTC. Combining the CDR3 with reference TRBV12-5 and TRBJ2-7 gives the whole variable domain DARVTQTPRHKVTEMGQEVTMRCQPILGHNTVFWYRQTMMQGLELLAYFRNRAPLDDSGMPKDRFSAEMPDATLATLKIQPSEPRDSAVYFCASGPGAGVAYEQYFGPGTRLTVT.

The V and J genes are TRBV28 and TRBJ1-4; 8 bases match TRBD1. Unmatched junction bases numbered 11, after V lost 7 bases and J lost 7 bases. The CDR3 runs 15 residues. In germline, CDR1 is MDHEN, CDR2 SYDVKM. The CDR3 DNA follows: TGTGCCAGCACCGACCGTCAGGGGGCAGGTGAAAAACTGTTTTTT. Translated, it gives CASTDRQGAGEKLFF.

This clone was recorded only once. The rearrangement joins TRBV20-1 to TRBJ2-7; D uncertain. The CDR3 is 10 residues long. Trimming left V 5 bases short and J 3 bases short, with 5 bases between. Germline V gene data show CDR1 as DFQATT and CDR2 as SNEGSKA (reference sequence). The CDR3 reads CSALIYEQYF. The CDR3 coding sequence is TGCAGTGCTCTCATCTACGAGCAGTACTTC.

The genes are TRBV7-2 and TRBJ1-2, with D tentatively TRBD1 (5 bases). V lost 5 bases, J lost 4 bases, and 11 bases lay in between. The CDR3 sequence is 13 residues long. The germline CDR1 and CDR2 sequences are SGHTA and FQGNSA. The CDR3 protein is CASSGGGGYGYTF. CDR3 DNA sequence: TGTGCCAGCAGCGGCGGGGGGGGCTATGGCTACACCTTC.

V is TRBV18 and J is TRBJ2-5; 9 bases align to TRBD1. The V gene end was trimmed by 5 bases and the J gene end by 4 bases; junction bases not matched to a gene: 11. CDR1 and CDR2 (germline): KGHSH, LQKENI. The CDR3 is 16 residues long. CDR3: CASSTSGTGRGETQYF. CDR3 DNA: TGTGCCAGCTCAACCTCCGGGACAGGGAGGGGAGAGACCCAGTACTTC.

This chain links TRBV28 with TRBJ1-4; D might be TRBD1 (5 bases). Germline V CDR1 and CDR2: MDHEN, SYDVKM. V lost 5 bases to trimming and J lost 8 bases, with 15 bases between them. This CDR3 has 14 amino acids. For the CDR3, the DNA is TGTGCCAGCAGTCCAGGGAGGATCCGGGAAAAACTGTTTTTT. This codes for CASSPGRIREKLFF.

This chain uses TRBV5-6 with TRBJ2-3; possibly TRBD1 for D (6 bases). CDR1 is SGHDT, CDR2 YYEEEE, per germline. CDR3 length: 13 amino acids. V dropped 2 bases and J dropped 8 bases, with 12 bases sitting between them. CDR3: CASSLEGVGTQYF. CDR3 nucleotides: TGTGCCAGCAGCTTAGAGGGGGTGGGTACGCAGTATTTT.